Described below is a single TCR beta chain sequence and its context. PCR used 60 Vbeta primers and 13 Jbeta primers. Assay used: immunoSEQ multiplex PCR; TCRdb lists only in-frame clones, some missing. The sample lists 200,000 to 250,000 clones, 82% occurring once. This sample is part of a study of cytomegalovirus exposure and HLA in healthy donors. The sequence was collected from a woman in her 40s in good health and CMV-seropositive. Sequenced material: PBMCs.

CDR3 sequence reads: CAISVDRTEAFF. In DNA, the CDR3 is TGTGCCATCAGTGTGGACAGGACTGAAGCTTTCTTT. The chain employs TRBV10-3 and TRBJ1-1; 7 nucleotides agree with TRBD1. This CDR3 is built from 12 residues. Trimming took 4 bases from V and 5 from J; bases not matched to a gene: 1. Germline V gene data show CDR1 as ENHRY and CDR2 as SYGVKD.